A selection of T cell receptor beta chains follows, all from one sample in a study of T cells in Graves' hyperthyroidism and ophthalmopathy. TCRdb re-derived calls from the multiplex PCR reads in MiXCR, one entry per CDR3 protein. This sample yields a few hundred thousand distinct CDR3 sequences, of which roughly a sixth are seen a single time; around 28% belongs to the top ten. The material sequenced was blood. These TCRs come from a young woman with Graves' ophthalmopathy. Both conserved end residues are part of each CDR3. A D gene is named only where the DNA matches it firmly. Size tells how often a clone was seen (once, few, many) or the class of an expanded clone, and some rows leave it out.

d_gene: TRBD2
abundance: NA
v_gene: TRBV10-3
j_gene: TRBJ2-2
CDR3nt: TGTGCCACAGGGACTAGCGGGAAACGCGCGAACACCGGGGAGCTGTTTTTT
CDR3aa: CATGTSGKRANTGELFF

d_gene: TRBD1
abundance: many
v_gene: TRBV6-1
j_gene: TRBJ2-7
CDR3nt: TGTGCCAGCAGGATAGTTCGGAGCCAGGGGGACTACGAGCAGTACTTC
CDR3aa: CASRIVRSQGDYEQYF

d_gene: NA
abundance: NA
v_gene: TRBV11-1
j_gene: TRBJ2-5
CDR3nt: TGTGCCAGCAGCCAAATCGATGTTGGTTTGACCCAGTACTTC
CDR3aa: CASSQIDVGLTQYF

d_gene: NA
abundance: NA
v_gene: TRBV6-6
j_gene: TRBJ1-6
CDR3nt: TGTGCCAGCAGTTACAGGATGCCAGACAATTCACCCCTCCACTTT
CDR3aa: CASSYRMPDNSPLHF

d_gene: NA
abundance: many
v_gene: TRBV18
j_gene: TRBJ1-1
CDR3nt: TGTGCCAGCTCACTACCGGGACCGACGAACACTGAAGCTTTCTTT
CDR3aa: CASSLPGPTNTEAFF

d_gene: NA
abundance: NA
v_gene: TRBV6-1
j_gene: TRBJ1-2
CDR3nt: TGTGCCAGCAGTGAAAACTGGGACTATGGCTACACCTTC
CDR3aa: CASSENWDYGYTF

d_gene: NA
abundance: few
v_gene: TRBV5-1
j_gene: TRBJ1-2
CDR3nt: TGCGCCAGCAGCATACCCTCACCTCTCAGGGACAACTATGGCTACACCTTC
CDR3aa: CASSIPSPLRDNYGYTF

d_gene: NA
abundance: NA
v_gene: TRBV4-3
j_gene: TRBJ1-2
CDR3nt: TGCGCCAGCAGCCAAGGTCATCGGCTGGGCCCTAAAACTAACTATGGCTACACCTTC
CDR3aa: CASSQGHRLGPKTNYGYTF

d_gene: NA
abundance: NA
v_gene: TRBV7-6
j_gene: TRBJ2-1
CDR3nt: TGTGCCAGCAGCTACGCGGGTGAGGTCGGGAGTGAGCAGTTCTTC
CDR3aa: CASSYAGEVGSEQFF

d_gene: TRBD1
abundance: many
v_gene: TRBV2
j_gene: TRBJ2-7
CDR3nt: TGTGCCAGCAGAGTTACCTCCGGGACAGGGGGCTACGAGCAGTACTTC
CDR3aa: CASRVTSGTGGYEQYF

d_gene: NA
abundance: NA
v_gene: TRBV4-2
j_gene: TRBJ2-5
CDR3nt: TGTGCCAGCAGCCAAGATAACGGGCCGAGGGAGACCCAGTACTTC
CDR3aa: CASSQDNGPRETQYF

d_gene: NA
abundance: many
v_gene: TRBV7-2
j_gene: TRBJ1-2
CDR3nt: TGTGCCAGCAGCCACCCCGTCTCACGCTACACCTTC
CDR3aa: CASSHPVSRYTF

d_gene: NA
abundance: NA
v_gene: TRBV10-3
j_gene: TRBJ2-7
CDR3nt: TGTGCCATCAGTGAGTCCCCCACTGAGCAGTACTTC
CDR3aa: CAISESPTEQYF

d_gene: TRBD1
abundance: once
v_gene: TRBV6-2/TRBV6-3
j_gene: TRBJ1-5
CDR3nt: TGTGCCAGCAGTTACGGGACAGGGACTCAGCCCCAGCATTTT
CDR3aa: CASSYGTGTQPQHF

d_gene: TRBD2
abundance: few
v_gene: TRBV20-1
j_gene: TRBJ2-2
CDR3nt: TGCAGTGCTAGAGATGCGGGAGGTGATACCGGGGAGCTGTTTTTT
CDR3aa: CSARDAGGDTGELFF

d_gene: NA
abundance: NA
v_gene: TRBV2
j_gene: TRBJ2-5
CDR3nt: TGTGCCAGCAGTGAAGTCGTATGGCAGGCCCAAGAGACCCAGTACTTC
CDR3aa: CASSEVVWQAQETQYF

d_gene: NA
abundance: many
v_gene: TRBV18
j_gene: TRBJ1-1
CDR3nt: TGTGCCAGCTCACCAGAGATCTCTAGGGGTTATGAAGCTTTCTTT
CDR3aa: CASSPEISRGYEAFF

d_gene: NA
abundance: many
v_gene: TRBV18
j_gene: TRBJ1-1
CDR3nt: TGTGCCAGCTCACGCCGGGACTTTGGAGCTTTCTTT
CDR3aa: CASSRRDFGAFF

d_gene: TRBD2
abundance: NA
v_gene: TRBV4-3
j_gene: TRBJ2-3
CDR3nt: TGCGCCAGCAGCCAAGCCTCCTTAGCGGGAGGGGGTCGGACGCAGTATTTT
CDR3aa: CASSQASLAGGGRTQYF

d_gene: NA
abundance: NA
v_gene: TRBV19
j_gene: TRBJ1-4
CDR3nt: TGTGCCAGCAACAGACCATCCGGCGAAAAACTGTTTTTT
CDR3aa: CASNRPSGEKLFF

d_gene: NA
abundance: few
v_gene: TRBV5-1
j_gene: TRBJ1-3
CDR3nt: TGCGCCAGCACCCTGGATTTGAACTCTGGAAACACCATATATTTT
CDR3aa: CASTLDLNSGNTIYF

d_gene: NA
abundance: many
v_gene: TRBV3-1
j_gene: TRBJ2-5
CDR3nt: TGTGCCACCTCCGGGACACTAAAAGAGACCCAGTACTTC
CDR3aa: CATSGTLKETQYF

d_gene: NA
abundance: many
v_gene: TRBV6-1
j_gene: TRBJ2-2
CDR3nt: TGTGCCAGCAGTCTCATCCCAAGTGGGGGCACCGGGGAGCTGTTTTTT
CDR3aa: CASSLIPSGGTGELFF

d_gene: NA
abundance: NA
v_gene: TRBV28
j_gene: TRBJ1-2
CDR3nt: TGTGCCAGCAGTTTAGGTGGCAGGGAGAACTATGGCTACACCTTC
CDR3aa: CASSLGGRENYGYTF

d_gene: TRBD2
abundance: many
v_gene: TRBV3-1
j_gene: TRBJ2-4
CDR3nt: TGTGCCAGCAGCCTACGACTAGCGGGAAACATTCAGTACTTC
CDR3aa: CASSLRLAGNIQYF

d_gene: NA
abundance: many
v_gene: TRBV28
j_gene: TRBJ2-1
CDR3nt: TGTGCCAGCAGTTTTAACGCCGGCAATGAGCAGTTCTTC
CDR3aa: CASSFNAGNEQFF

d_gene: NA
abundance: NA
v_gene: TRBV6-1
j_gene: TRBJ2-7
CDR3nt: TGTGCCTCTTGCGAAAACCCCGCCTACGAGCAGTACTTC
CDR3aa: CASCENPAYEQYF

d_gene: NA
abundance: NA
v_gene: TRBV3-1
j_gene: TRBJ2-2
CDR3nt: TGTGCCAGCAGCCGGTGGACATCCGGGGAGCTGTTTTTT
CDR3aa: CASSRWTSGELFF

d_gene: NA
abundance: NA
v_gene: TRBV4-3
j_gene: TRBJ2-1
CDR3nt: TGCGCCAGCAGCCAAGAAAGGGCTAACTCCTACAATGAGCAGTTCTTC
CDR3aa: CASSQERANSYNEQFF

d_gene: NA
abundance: NA
v_gene: TRBV20-1
j_gene: TRBJ1-5
CDR3nt: TGCAGTGCTAGCCGATGGGATGGAGATAGCAGTCAGCCCCAGCATTTT
CDR3aa: CSASRWDGDSSQPQHF

d_gene: TRBD2
abundance: many
v_gene: TRBV7-2
j_gene: TRBJ2-7
CDR3nt: TGTGCCAGCAGCCAAAGCCTAGCGGGATTATACGAGCAGTACTTC
CDR3aa: CASSQSLAGLYEQYF

d_gene: NA
abundance: NA
v_gene: TRBV3-1
j_gene: TRBJ1-2
CDR3nt: TGTGCCAGCAGCCATTTTTGGGCGACGCGGGGTCCCCTTACTTTCTATGGCTACACCTTC
CDR3aa: CASSHFWATRGPLTFYGYTF

d_gene: NA
abundance: NA
v_gene: TRBV19
j_gene: TRBJ2-5
CDR3nt: TGTGCCAGTAGTAAAGTCGGCACCGCGGAGACCCAGTACTTC
CDR3aa: CASSKVGTAETQYF

d_gene: TRBD1
abundance: few
v_gene: TRBV20-1
j_gene: TRBJ1-5
CDR3nt: TGCAGTGCTAGGGGGACAGTTTTTAGCAATCAGCCCCAGCATTTT
CDR3aa: CSARGTVFSNQPQHF

d_gene: TRBD2
abundance: NA
v_gene: TRBV6-1
j_gene: TRBJ2-5
CDR3nt: TGTGCCAGCAGCCCCGACAGGGGACGAGGACTAGCGGGAGGGGGCTACCAAGAGACCCAGTACTTC
CDR3aa: CASSPDRGRGLAGGGYQETQYF

d_gene: NA
abundance: many
v_gene: TRBV2
j_gene: TRBJ2-2
CDR3nt: TGTGCCAGCAGTGACAACGCGAACACCGGGGAGCTGTTTTTT
CDR3aa: CASSDNANTGELFF

d_gene: NA
abundance: NA
v_gene: TRBV20-1
j_gene: TRBJ2-7
CDR3nt: TGCAGACCTGGACCAGGGCCGGGGCGGGGGCAGTACTTC
CDR3aa: CRPGPGPGRGQYF

d_gene: TRBD1
abundance: few
v_gene: TRBV28
j_gene: TRBJ1-3
CDR3nt: TGTGCCAGCAGTTTTGGACAGGGGGCTTCTGGAAACACCATATATTTT
CDR3aa: CASSFGQGASGNTIYF

d_gene: TRBD1
abundance: many
v_gene: TRBV7-2
j_gene: TRBJ2-5
CDR3nt: TGTGCCAGCGTAAGGACAGGGGAAGAGACCCAGTACTTC
CDR3aa: CASVRTGEETQYF

d_gene: NA
abundance: many
v_gene: TRBV7-2
j_gene: TRBJ2-3
CDR3nt: TGTGCCAGCAGGGAGGACAGCTTGGCAGATACGCAGTATTTT
CDR3aa: CASREDSLADTQYF

d_gene: TRBD1
abundance: NA
v_gene: TRBV2
j_gene: TRBJ2-7
CDR3nt: TGTGCCAGCTTGGACAGGGCCTACGAGCAGTACTTC
CDR3aa: CASLDRAYEQYF

d_gene: NA
abundance: many
v_gene: TRBV18
j_gene: TRBJ1-1
CDR3nt: TGTGCCAGCTCAGCTTACTTTGACAGCCTGAACACTGAAGCTTTCTTT
CDR3aa: CASSAYFDSLNTEAFF

d_gene: TRBD1
abundance: many
v_gene: TRBV20-1
j_gene: TRBJ2-1
CDR3nt: TGCAGTGCTCAGGGGGCAGGGTTGGGGGTTAGTAATGAGCAGTTCTTC
CDR3aa: CSAQGAGLGVSNEQFF

d_gene: TRBD1
abundance: NA
v_gene: TRBV20-1
j_gene: TRBJ2-7
CDR3nt: TGCAGTGCTAGAGAGACAGGGGGCGACGAGCAGTACTTC
CDR3aa: CSARETGGDEQYF

d_gene: NA
abundance: many
v_gene: TRBV7-9
j_gene: TRBJ2-1
CDR3nt: TGTGCCAGCAGCTTAGCAGGGACGAATGAGCAGTTCTTC
CDR3aa: CASSLAGTNEQFF

d_gene: NA
abundance: many
v_gene: TRBV28
j_gene: TRBJ2-1
CDR3nt: TGTGCCAGCGGGGCCCCTCAGCCGGAGAATGAGCAGTTCTTC
CDR3aa: CASGAPQPENEQFF

d_gene: TRBD1
abundance: medium-sized
v_gene: TRBV5-1
j_gene: TRBJ2-7
CDR3nt: TGCGCCAGCAGCTTGGAGGACAGGGTCCGGTACGAGCAGTACTTC
CDR3aa: CASSLEDRVRYEQYF

d_gene: NA
abundance: NA
v_gene: TRBV4-2
j_gene: TRBJ2-1
CDR3nt: TGTGCCAGCAGCCAAGATCAAGGGTTATGGGGTAATGAGCAGTTCTTC
CDR3aa: CASSQDQGLWGNEQFF

d_gene: NA
abundance: few
v_gene: TRBV13
j_gene: TRBJ2-7
CDR3nt: TGTGCCAGCAGCATCCCCCAGGAGACCTACGAGCAGTACTTC
CDR3aa: CASSIPQETYEQYF

d_gene: NA
abundance: NA
v_gene: TRBV9
j_gene: TRBJ1-4
CDR3nt: TGTGCCAGCAGCGAAGGGGGGGCAACTAATGAAAAACTGTTTTTT
CDR3aa: CASSEGGATNEKLFF

d_gene: NA
abundance: many
v_gene: TRBV12-3/TRBV12-4
j_gene: TRBJ1-5
CDR3nt: TGTGCCAGCAGTCGCCACCGTATCGGGGGCAATCAGCCCCAGCATTTT
CDR3aa: CASSRHRIGGNQPQHF

d_gene: NA
abundance: many
v_gene: TRBV2
j_gene: TRBJ1-3
CDR3nt: TGTGCCAGCAGCCAGGCAGGGGCAAGCTCTGGAAACACCATATATTTT
CDR3aa: CASSQAGASSGNTIYF

d_gene: NA
abundance: many
v_gene: TRBV28
j_gene: TRBJ2-3
CDR3nt: TGTGCCAGCAGTTCCCCCCTCAGGGGAGGGTCAGGCGATACGCAGTATTTT
CDR3aa: CASSSPLRGGSGDTQYF

d_gene: NA
abundance: many
v_gene: TRBV20-1
j_gene: TRBJ2-7
CDR3nt: TGCAGTGCTAGAGTTGCCGATCTATCCTACGAGCAGTACTTC
CDR3aa: CSARVADLSYEQYF

d_gene: NA
abundance: once
v_gene: TRBV4-1
j_gene: TRBJ2-2
CDR3nt: TGCGCCAGCAGCCAAGCTATGACAGCCGGGGAGCTGTTTTTT
CDR3aa: CASSQAMTAGELFF